This T cell receptor (beta chain) was documented in a study of CD8+ T cells in alopecia areata. Across the study: Those treated were given oral tofacitinib at 5 to 10 mg twice daily.

TCR sequencing used cDNA made by reverse transcription of extracted RNA. This table comes from immunoSEQ multiplex PCR, and its TCRdb copy is limited to in-frame clones, with some not included. The sample contains around 180,000 clones, roughly 70% of which appear only once. After removal of 3 bases from V and 2 bases from J, the junction contained 1 base not matched to a gene. The CDR3 spans 15 residues. From germline, CDR1 is SNHLY and CDR2 FYNNEI. The treatment here: oral pan-JAK inhibitor, 5-10 mg twice daily. Samples from alopecia areata patients were lesional scalp punch biopsies and peripheral blood. PBMCs served as the source from which CD4+ and CD8+ T cells were sorted.

This rearrangement joins TRBV2 to TRBJ2-3; 11 nucleotides align to TRBD2. Sequenced here: CD4+ T cells sorted from blood, sampled at approximately week 50, from a patient treated with tofacitinib. This sequence was found in a human donor with alopecia areata. CDR3 sequence reads: CASSDSGGVTDTQYF. The CDR3 nucleotides are TGTGCCAGCAGTGATAGCGGGGGGGTCACAGATACGCAGTATTTT. Full variable domain (remainder filled in from reference TRBV2 and TRBJ2-3): EPEVTQTPSHQVTQMGQEVILRCVPISNHLYFYWYRQILGQKVEFLVSFYNNEISEKSEIFDDQFSVERPDGSNFTLKIRSTKLEDSAMYFCASSDSGGVTDTQYFGPGTRLTVL.